A selection of T cell receptor beta chains follows, all from one sample in a study of identical twins. Each CDR3 protein gets one entry after TCRdb re-called the 5' RACE reads with MiXCR. Seen here are hundreds of thousands of distinct CDR3 sequences, around 6.1% observed once, and the top ten hold roughly 2%. The sample was naive T cells sorted from blood. The receptors come from a man aged 18 to 29 in good health. The CDR3 runs from the conserved cysteine through the conserved F or W. A D gene is named only where the DNA matches it firmly. Where a row states a size, it is once, few, many or the class of an expanded clone; other rows omit it.

clone_size,j_call,d_call,v_call,cdr3_aa,cdr3_nt
NA,TRBJ1-4,NA,TRBV7-2,CASSPSPSTGIWEKLFF,TGTGCCAGCAGCCCATCCCCGAGCACAGGCATTTGGGAAAAACTGTTTTTT
many,TRBJ2-3,NA,TRBV12-3/TRBV12-4,CASRTLSGRSPTDTQYF,TGTGCCAGCAGGACCCTAAGTGGGAGGTCTCCCACAGATACGCAGTATTTT
NA,TRBJ2-5,NA,TRBV7-9,CASSSLEGGETQYF,TGTGCCAGCAGCTCCCTAGAGGGTGGGGAGACCCAGTACTTC
many,TRBJ2-1,NA,TRBV27,CASRQGGNEQFF,TGTGCCAGCAGACAGGGGGGGAATGAGCAGTTCTTC
NA,TRBJ2-7,TRBD1,TRBV7-8,CASSPRPGQGYEQYF,TGTGCCAGCAGCCCTAGGCCGGGACAGGGCTACGAGCAGTACTTC
many,TRBJ1-1,NA,TRBV12-3/TRBV12-4,CASSKGGLNTEAFF,TGTGCCAGCAGTAAGGGGGGTTTGAACACTGAAGCTTTCTTT
few,TRBJ2-3,TRBD1,TRBV5-1,CASSSGTGIKIADTQYF,TGCGCCAGCAGCTCCGGGACAGGGATTAAGATTGCAGATACGCAGTATTTT
many,TRBJ2-3,NA,TRBV7-2,CASSLAFQTDTQYF,TGTGCCAGCAGCTTAGCATTCCAAACAGATACGCAGTATTTT
few,TRBJ1-5,NA,TRBV24-1,CATSDAGNQPQHF,TGTGCCACCAGTGATGCGGGCAATCAGCCCCAGCATTTT
NA,TRBJ2-3,TRBD2,TRBV28,CASPAIAGEGSTDTQYF,TGTGCCAGCCCGGCGATAGCGGGAGAAGGAAGCACAGATACGCAGTATTTT
many,TRBJ2-2,NA,TRBV12-3/TRBV12-4,CASTRGAGGELFF,TGTGCCAGCACCCGAGGGGCCGGCGGGGAGCTGTTTTTT
many,TRBJ2-1,NA,TRBV5-6,CASSLGDSYSYNEQFF,TGTGCCAGCAGCTTAGGGGACTCCTACTCCTACAATGAGCAGTTCTTC
NA,TRBJ2-2,NA,TRBV19,CASSTSYTGELFF,TGTGCCAGTAGTACTAGCTATACCGGGGAGCTGTTTTTT
many,TRBJ2-1,TRBD2,TRBV27,CASSYGTSGPGSSYNEQFF,TGTGCCAGCAGTTATGGGACTAGCGGGCCTGGGAGCTCCTACAATGAGCAGTTCTTC
few,TRBJ1-5,NA,TRBV12-3/TRBV12-4,CASSYDNQPQHF,TGTGCCAGCAGTTATGACAATCAGCCCCAGCATTTT
many,TRBJ2-7,TRBD2,TRBV6-1,CATRLAAYEQYF,TGTGCCACCCGACTAGCGGCCTACGAGCAGTACTTC
many,TRBJ2-6,NA,TRBV9,CASSVAGPPGANVLTF,TGTGCCAGCAGCGTAGCGGGACCCCCTGGGGCCAACGTCCTGACTTTC
NA,TRBJ2-3,TRBD2,TRBV5-1,CASSLDPPGGGTDTQYF,TGCGCCAGCAGCTTGGACCCCCCGGGAGGTGGCACAGATACGCAGTATTTT
many,TRBJ2-5,NA,TRBV15,CATSNGHVQETQYF,TGTGCCACCAGCAACGGACATGTCCAAGAGACCCAGTACTTC
NA,TRBJ1-5,NA,TRBV19,CASKGAWNQPQHF,TGTGCCAGTAAAGGAGCCTGGAATCAGCCCCAGCATTTT
many,TRBJ1-5,NA,TRBV19,CASNSYEGSQSQHF,TGTGCCAGTAATTCATATGAAGGGAGTCAGTCCCAGCATTTT
many,TRBJ2-3,NA,TRBV29-1,CSVSYVAVKSTQYF,TGCAGCGTGAGCTACGTAGCCGTCAAGAGTACGCAGTATTTT
many,TRBJ2-7,NA,TRBV29-1,CSVAGVAYEQYF,TGCAGCGTTGCCGGAGTTGCCTACGAGCAGTACTTC
many,TRBJ2-3,NA,TRBV7-9,CASSLYLGEYTDTQYF,TGTGCCAGCAGCTTATATCTGGGCGAATACACAGATACGCAGTATTTT
many,TRBJ1-2,NA,TRBV20-1,CSAREWQGHGYTF,TGCAGTGCTAGAGAATGGCAGGGCCATGGCTACACCTTC